This note documents a single TCR beta chain sequence. The sample belongs to a study of blood T cell repertoires in COVID-19. Across the whole study: Researchers got acute and convalescent COVID-19 samples from the United States, Italy and Spain. PBMCs, B-cell-depleted T cells, or T cells provided the cDNA or gDNA that made up the material.

Germline lookup yields CDR1 LNHDA and CDR2 SQIVND (reference sequence). V was clipped by 7 bases and J by 4 bases; unmatched bases: 8. The CDR3 extends over 14 amino acids. As handled by the study authors: From reference gene primer amplification, estimates of nucleated cell counts were derived. The assay was immunoSEQ multiplex PCR, and TCRdb's table has in-frame clones only and misses some. That table supplies the V and J calls and clone size; D and trimming were determined from the DNA. Of 270,000 or so clones listed, roughly 84% are singletons. J is TRBJ1-2 and V is TRBV19; TRBD1 matches at 8 bases. The source of this sequence is a woman under 30 with acute or convalescent COVID-19. What was sequenced was peripheral blood. As DNA, the CDR3 is TGTGCCAGTAAAACGGACAGGGTCGCCTATGGCTACACCTTC. Translation: CASKTDRVAYGYTF.